The present TCR beta chain was sequenced within a study of blood T cell repertoires in COVID-19. Across the whole study: Sources were T cells, B-cell-depleted T cells, or PBMCs; the material itself was cDNA or gDNA.

The germline CDR1 and CDR2 sequences are SGDLS and YYNGEE. Trimming removed 4 bases at V and 4 bases at J, with 11 bases between. This CDR3 contains 14 residues. Profiled with immunoSEQ multiplex PCR; TCRdb holds only in-frame clones, not every one. The sample yields about 160,000 clones, over 60% seen once. Sequencing used peripheral blood. The sequence was obtained from a man aged 55-75 years with acute or convalescent COVID-19. The chain joins TRBV9 to TRBJ2-2; D is perhaps TRBD2 (6 bases). The CDR3: CASSPGTLTGELFF. The CDR3 bases are TGTGCCAGCAGCCCCGGGACTCTCACCGGGGAGCTGTTTTTT.